The subject of this entry is one TCR beta chain. What it binds is unknown. The entry originates in a study of T cell responses to AZD1222 COVID-19 vaccine. Libraries were prepared by immunoSEQ multiplex PCR; TCRdb keeps only in-frame clonotypes and omits some of them. The table lists fewer than 50,000 clones, about four fifths of them singletons. Study findings and constraints: Recipients of two AZD1222 doses showed rising Spike-specific TCR breadth and depth. With dominance at 160-218 and 743-854, vaccine-associated CD4 TCRs spanned spike. Every sample of the repertoires postdated the peak T cell response. It was only a handful of AZD1222 recipients who were seropositive at baseline.

This CDR3 is 14 amino acids long. V lost 2 bases and J 4 bases, leaving 6 bases between the germline ends. CDR1 is SGHAT and CDR2 is FQNNGV in the germline V gene. The material was peripheral blood, obtained 28 days after the second dose of the MenACWY control vaccine. The chain employs TRBV11-2 and TRBJ2-6; no firm D call. The clonotype comes from an adult who received the MenACWY meningococcal vaccine as a control. CDR3 region: CASSLSQGANVLTF. CDR3 coding DNA: TGTGCCAGCAGCTTATCACAGGGGGCCAACGTCCTGACTTTC.